The clone carrying this TCR beta chain occurred once. The treatment: preoperative locoregional IRX-2 cytokine immunotherapy. Samples came from a phase Ib trial of preoperative locoregional IRX-2 cytokine immunotherapy. These data belong to a study of preoperative IRX-2 immunotherapy in early breast cancer. TCRdb's copy holds only in-frame clones and misses some; the assay was immunoSEQ multiplex PCR. The sample lists 20,000 to 30,000 clones; 75% to 90% were seen once. The CDR3 covers 14 residues. CDR1 is ENHRY, CDR2 SYGVKD, per germline. V was pared by 8 bases and J by 1 base, with 6 bases of the junction left unmatched.

The receptor was derived from a human donor with breast cancer. Material: tumor tissue, obtained after IRX-2 immunotherapy. The chain joins TRBV10-3 to TRBJ1-2; 8 bases fit TRBD1. The CDR3 DNA is TGTGCCATCTCACAGGGGGGAAATAACTATGGCTACACCTTC. Its translation is CAISQGGNNYGYTF.